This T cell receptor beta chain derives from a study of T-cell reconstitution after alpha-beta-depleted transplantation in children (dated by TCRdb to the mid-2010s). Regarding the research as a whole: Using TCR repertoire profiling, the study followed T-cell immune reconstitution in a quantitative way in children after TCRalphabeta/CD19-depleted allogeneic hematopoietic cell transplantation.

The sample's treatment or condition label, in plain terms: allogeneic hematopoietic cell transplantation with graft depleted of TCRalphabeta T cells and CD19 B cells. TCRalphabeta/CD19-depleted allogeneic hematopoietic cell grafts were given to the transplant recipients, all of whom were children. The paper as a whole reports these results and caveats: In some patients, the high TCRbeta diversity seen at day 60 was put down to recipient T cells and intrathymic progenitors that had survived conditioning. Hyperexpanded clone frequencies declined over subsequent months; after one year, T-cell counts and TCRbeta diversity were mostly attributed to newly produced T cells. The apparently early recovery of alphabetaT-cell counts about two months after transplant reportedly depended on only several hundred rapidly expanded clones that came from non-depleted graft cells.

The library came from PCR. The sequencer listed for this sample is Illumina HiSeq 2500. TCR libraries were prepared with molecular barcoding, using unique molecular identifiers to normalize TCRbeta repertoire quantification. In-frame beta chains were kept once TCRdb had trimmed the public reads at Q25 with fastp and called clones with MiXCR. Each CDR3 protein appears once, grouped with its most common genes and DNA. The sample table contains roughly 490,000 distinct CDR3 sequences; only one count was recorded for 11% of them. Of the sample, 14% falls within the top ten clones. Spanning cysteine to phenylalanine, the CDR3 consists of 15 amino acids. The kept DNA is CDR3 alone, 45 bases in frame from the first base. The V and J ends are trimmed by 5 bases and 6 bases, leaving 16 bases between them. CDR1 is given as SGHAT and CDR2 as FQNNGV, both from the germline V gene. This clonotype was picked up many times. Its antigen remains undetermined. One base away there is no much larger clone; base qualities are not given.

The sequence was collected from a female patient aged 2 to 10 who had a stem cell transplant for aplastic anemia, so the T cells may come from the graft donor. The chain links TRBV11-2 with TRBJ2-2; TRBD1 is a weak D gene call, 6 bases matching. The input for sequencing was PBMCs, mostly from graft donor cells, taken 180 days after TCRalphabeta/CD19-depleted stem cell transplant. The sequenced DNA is TGTGCCAGCAGCCAGGGGCACAGGGTGGCCGGGGAGCTGTTTTTT. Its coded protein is CASSQGHRVAGELFF.